This TCR beta chain was retrieved from a study of T cell responses to AZD1222 COVID-19 vaccine (TCRdb year 2021). Background on the whole study: Because spike-specific TCR depth and breadth did not differ between the two schedules, AZD1222 recipients who got a second dose at roughly 4 weeks were pooled with those who got a second dose at roughly 12 weeks. A total of 230 to 250 trial participants underwent TCR sequencing, of whom around 210 had received two doses of AZD1222 and about 25 had received two doses of the MenACWY control vaccine. Enrollment into the trials was organized by age into subgroups of 18-55, 56-69 and 70-plus years, and those subgroups contained around 150, 28 and 57 TCR-sequenced participants, respectively. What the work shows at the level of the full study, not this receptor alone: Because no day 14 peak-response samples were available, repertoires were characterized only after the peak T cell response. Conclusions about previously exposed vaccinees are limited, since just 6 or 7 AZD1222 recipients were seropositive for SARS-CoV-2 at baseline. In the small 56-69-year group, the increase in depth fell short of significance, most likely because of low power. Reportedly, close to half of the unique spike-specific TCRs recognized epitopes lying outside the regions that are mutated in the B.1.351 and B.1.1.7 variants. Participants were mostly white British and included more females than males, and it was suggested by the authors that clonal diversity may have been underestimated. After two AZD1222 doses, spike-specific TCR breadth and depth were significantly higher than at day 0 and than in MenACWY recipients. The vaccine-associated CD4 TCRs covered the entire spike protein, and the dominant responses fell in regions 160-218 and 743-854.

The CDR3 regions of human TCRbeta chains were analyzed by immunosequencing. As for the original processing: Repertoire TCRs were matched against a reference library of SARS-CoV-2-specific TCRs generated with the MIRA antigen-specificity platform. Breadth was defined as the fraction of unique TCRs that were SARS-CoV-2-associated. Depth was defined as the fraction of total T cells that were SARS-CoV-2-associated. Using the MIRA data, each spike-specific TCR was assigned both to the spike region to which the TCR was reactive and to a CD4 or CD8 class. Log10-transformed breadth and depth values were compared by one-way ANOVA with Sidak's multiple comparisons tests. As stored in TCRdb, this immuneACCESS dataset retains in-frame rearrangements with V and J assigned. A fraction of the clones does not appear; measured against another copy, unresolved V genes explain less than half of the discrepancy, and the remainder lacks a known reason. From that table come the V and J calls and clone size; the DNA was used to work out D and trimming. This sample has 100,000 or so clones in its table, and around nine tenths of those were observed once. The ten largest clones capture under 2% of the sample.

As for this clone: The clone's antigen remains unknown. No much larger clonotype is one base removed from it; base qualities were not supplied.

Reading the germline V gene (reference sequence) gives CDR1 SGHNT and CDR2 YYREEE. The CDR3 numbers 13 residues from cysteine through phenylalanine. Of the read, only the CDR3 DNA is kept; its 39 bases are in frame from base 1. The V end loses 0 bases and the J end loses 2 bases, and a stretch of 5 bases separates them. The time point label, as the study defines it: baseline before first vaccination. Samples from vaccinated people were obtained from the UK trials COV001 and COV002, which included a single-blind randomized controlled phase 2/3 trial of AZD1222 (ChAdOx1 nCoV-19) in healthy adults. For TCRbeta chain sequencing, PBMC samples were collected from trial participants at day 0 and at day 28 after the second dose.

The clonotype was recovered from an adult in good health. The material was peripheral blood, obtained on day 0 of AZD1222 vaccination. Rearrangement joined TRBV5-4 to TRBJ1-2, with the D gene too uncertain to name. The CDR3 has the sequence CASSLVTNYGYTF. DNA sequence: TGTGCCAGCAGCTTGGTGACAAACTATGGCTACACCTTC. The full variable domain, with segments outside the CDR3 supplied by the reference TRBV5-4 and TRBJ1-2 proteins, appears as ETGVTQSPTHLIKTRGQQVTLRCSSQSGHNTVSWYQQALGQGPQFIFQYYREEENGRGNFPPRFSGLQFPNYSSELNVNALELDDSALYLCASSLVTNYGYTFGSGTRLTVV.